This record concerns one TCR beta chain sequence. This sample is drawn from a study of T cell responses to AZD1222 COVID-19 vaccine. The CDR3 sequence is 17 residues long. V dropped 1 base and J dropped 6; count of bases not matched to a gene: 13. Germline loops: CDR1 LGHNA, CDR2 YNFKEQ. The assay was immunoSEQ multiplex PCR, and TCRdb's table has in-frame clones only and misses some. The sample records 60,000 to 100,000 clones, approximately 90% being singletons. The specimen comprised peripheral blood, sampled on day 0 of AZD1222 vaccination. The sequence was obtained from an adult in good health. The chain carries TRBV4-2 and TRBJ2-7; 9 bases are shared with TRBD1. The CDR3 region is CASSQAPEGTGLREQYF. CDR3 nucleotide sequence: TGTGCCAGCAGCCAAGCCCCAGAGGGGACAGGGTTACGCGAGCAGTACTTC.